The following is a TCR beta chain sequence with its context. The germline V gene encodes CDR1 MNHEY and CDR2 SMNVEV (reference sequence). V gave up 5 bases and J gave up 3 bases, with 8 bases separating them. The CDR3 is made up of 13 amino acids. This sample is drawn from a study of blood T cell repertoires in COVID-19. Participant-reported clinical history was the basis for cohort assignment. In the authors' workflow: Estimation of nucleated cell counts was performed using reference gene primer amplification. Repertoires were generated with immunoSEQ multiplex PCR, while TCRdb's copy carries only in-frame clones and drops some. V and J calls and clone size are those listed in that table; D and trimming were worked out from the DNA. The profile shows 200,000 to 250,000 clones, approximately 88% of them singletons.

The V and J genes are TRBV27 and TRBJ1-5; D is possibly TRBD1 (5 bases). The sample taken for sequencing was PBMCs or T cells enriched from blood (not recorded which). This receptor was taken from a woman aged 25-40 years who had been exposed to COVID-19. CDR3 region: CASSSGANQPQHF. CDR3 bases: TGTGCCAGCAGTAGTGGGGCCAATCAGCCCCAGCATTTT.